The 21 T cell receptor beta chains presented below share a single source sample, sequenced in a study of PD-1 blockade in classical Hodgkin lymphoma. Produced via immunoSEQ multiplex PCR; TCRdb's table is partial and in-frame only. Among roughly 13,000 clones, about four fifths were seen once, and the ten largest hold more than 0.85%. Time point of the sample: cycle 4 day 1 (C4D1), after more than five weeks of nivolumab. Autologous stem cell transplantation was followed by relapse in every patient, and brentuximab vedotin exposure varied. Magnetic negative selection was used to purify CD4+ T cells from thawed PBMCs. The material was CD4+ T cells from blood, obtained before the fourth cycle of nivolumab. The receptors come from a human donor with classical Hodgkin lymphoma.

The genes are TRBV7-9 and TRBJ2-7; a possible D gene is TRBD2 (5 bases). Germline values: CDR1 SEHNR, CDR2 FQNEAQ (reference sequence). The CDR3 totals 13 residues. V was shortened by 2 bases and J by 4 bases, with 9 bases between the two germline ends. CDR3 residues: CASSLSGGYEQYF. DNA of the CDR3: TGTGCCAGCAGCTTATCGGGCGGGTACGAGCAGTACTTC.

The gene calls are TRBV10-3 and TRBJ2-5; TRBD1 agrees at 11 bases. With 10 bases clipped from V and 5 bases from J, the junction kept 6 bases outside the gene matches. The germline CDR1 and CDR2 sequences are ENHRY and SYGVKD. The CDR3 sequence is 13 residues long. The CDR3: CATGQGARETQYF. The CDR3 DNA follows: TGTGCCACCGGACAGGGGGCGCGGGAGACCCAGTACTTC.

The gene calls are TRBV7-9 and TRBJ2-3; no clear D. Germline assignment: CDR1 SEHNR and CDR2 FQNEAQ (reference sequence). CDR3 length: 14 residues. V lost 4 bases, J lost 2 bases, and 10 bases lay in between. The CDR3 spells CASSSRKITDTQYF. The CDR3 DNA is TGTGCCAGCAGCTCCAGGAAGATCACAGATACGCAGTATTTT.

The chain couples TRBV11-3 to TRBJ2-4, with D possibly matching TRBD1 (7 bases). The germline CDR1 and CDR2 sequences are SGHNT and YENEEA. V was cut by 5 bases and J by 7 bases, with 12 bases left in between. The CDR3 totals 13 residues. CDR3 DNA: TGTGCCAGCAGCAGCGCAGGGGGGAACATTCAGTACTTC. Amino acid sequence: CASSSAGGNIQYF. Drawing the rest from reference TRBV11-3 and TRBJ2-4, the complete variable domain is EAGVVQSPRYKIIEKKQPVAFWCNPISGHNTLYWYLQNLGQGPELLIRYENEEAVDDSQLPKDRFSAERLKGVDSTLKIQPAELGDSAVYLCASSSAGGNIQYFGAGTRLSVL.

This chain uses TRBV6-1 with TRBJ2-1; the D is unclear. This CDR3 is 15 amino acids long. From germline, CDR1 is MNHNS and CDR2 SASEGT. V was shortened by 6 bases and J by 6 bases, with 18 bases between the two germline ends. The CDR3 DNA sequence: TGTGCCAGCAGAGGTAGAGGCTCCTACGGCAATGAGCAGTTCTTC. Amino acids: CASRGRGSYGNEQFF.

The chain joins TRBV18 to TRBJ2-5; D is ambiguous. The germline V and J ends were trimmed by 6 bases and 3 bases, with 11 bases remaining between them. The CDR3 loop spans 13 amino acids. Germline V gives CDR1 KGHSH, CDR2 LQKENI. The CDR3 sequence is CASSPGQKETQYF. The CDR3 nucleotides are TGTGCCAGCTCCCCCGGGCAAAAAGAGACCCAGTACTTC.

Here the CDR3 DNA reads TGTGCCAGCTCACCGCAGCAGGGGTCGAACACTGAAGCTTTCTTT. Amino acids: CASSPQQGSNTEAFF. The chain has TRBV18 and TRBJ1-1, with D perhaps TRBD1 (6 bases). Germline V gene sequence: CDR1 KGHSH, CDR2 LQKENI. The CDR3 runs to 15 residues. Trimming pared 3 bases from V and 1 base from J, leaving 12 bases between.

The CDR3 DNA is TGTGCCAGCAGCTTAGGAGTTAGCAATCAGCCCCAGCATTTT. Amino acid sequence: CASSLGVSNQPQHF. The chain uses TRBV7-8 and TRBJ1-5; D not certain. Germline V gene data show CDR1 as SGHVS and CDR2 as FQNEAQ. The CDR3 extends over 14 amino acids. The V end was cut by 1 base, the J end by 0 bases, with 4 bases between.

The chain links TRBV21-1 to TRBJ2-1; TRBD1 is the table's D call, not checked against the DNA. TRBV21-1 is a documented pseudogene. The CDR3 extends over 16 amino acids. Written as DNA, the CDR3 is TGTGCCAGCAGCAAAGCCGGGACAGGCCGCTACAATGAGCAGTTCTTC. This codes for CASSKAGTGRYNEQFF.

The CDR3 loop is CAISGQGKETQYF. The CDR3 nucleotides are TGTGCCATCAGTGGGCAGGGGAAGGAGACCCAGTACTTC. The chain carries TRBV10-3 and TRBJ2-5; D may be TRBD1 (6 bases). The V gene lost 4 bases and the J gene lost 5 bases, with 11 bases spanning the gap. This CDR3 contains 13 residues. The V gene's germline CDR1 is ENHRY and CDR2 SYGVKD.

The V and J genes are TRBV7-9 and TRBJ1-6; D may be TRBD1 (5 bases). V shed 3 bases and J shed 7 bases, with 10 bases lying between them. Germline CDR1 and CDR2: SEHNR and FQNEAQ (reference sequence). This CDR3 spans 14 amino acids. This chain's CDR3 is CASSFTGRNSPLHF. DNA for the CDR3: TGTGCCAGCAGCTTCACAGGAAGAAATTCACCCCTCCACTTT.

CDR3 sequence (DNA): TGTGCCATCAGTCCAGGGGGAAGCTCCTACGAGCAGTACTTC. Translating gives CAISPGGSSYEQYF. V is TRBV10-3 and J is TRBJ2-7; TRBD1 aligns across 7 bases. Losses at the gene ends were 5 bases for V and 0 bases for J; bases not matched to a gene: 4. The germline gives CDR1 ENHRY, CDR2 SYGVKD. This CDR3 is built from 14 residues.

This rearrangement joins TRBV11-3 to TRBJ2-5; 8 positions match TRBD1. V lost 5 bases, J lost 4 bases, and 21 bases stayed unmatched. Germline CDR1 SGHNT, CDR2 YENEEA. The CDR3 runs 19 residues. The CDR3 region is CASSLIDWRQRTGRETQYF. The CDR3, as DNA: TGTGCCAGCAGCCTAATAGATTGGCGGCAGAGGACAGGGCGAGAGACCCAGTACTTC.

The rearrangement links TRBV6-5 to TRBJ2-2; 12 bases are a match to TRBD2. CDR3 length equals 16 residues. Germline trimming cut 2 bases from V and 7 bases from J; bases unmatched to any gene: 5. The germline gives CDR1 MNHEY, CDR2 SVGAGI. The DNA of the CDR3 is TGTGCCAGCAGTTACCTAGCGGGAGGGTTCCACGGGGAGCTGTTTTTT. Protein: CASSYLAGGFHGELFF.

The V call is TRBV5-1, the J call TRBJ2-1, with 8 bases fitting TRBD2. The trim removed 3 bases at V and 0 bases at J, leaving 2 bases unmatched. From germline, CDR1 is SGHRS and CDR2 YFSETQ. The CDR3 runs 15 residues. CDR3 in DNA: TGCGCCAGCAGCTCGGGGGGGAGCTCCTACAATGAGCAGTTCTTC. Protein product: CASSSGGSSYNEQFF.

The V gene is TRBV5-5, the J gene TRBJ1-2, with D unresolved. CDR1 SGHKS and CDR2 YYEKEE come from the germline V gene (reference sequence). The CDR3 runs 15 residues. V dropped 2 bases and J dropped 1 base, with 12 bases sitting between them. The CDR3 reads CASSFSGGLNYGYTF. DNA for the CDR3: TGTGCCAGCAGCTTTAGTGGCGGGCTTAACTATGGCTACACCTTC.

This clone was recorded only once. The chain recombines TRBV20-1 with TRBJ2-7; 7 positions match TRBD1. V shed 6 bases, J shed 4 bases, and the junction held 3 bases outside the gene matches. Germline assignment: CDR1 DFQATT and CDR2 SNEGSKA (reference sequence). This CDR3 contains 11 residues. This CDR3 is CSAYRGYEQYF. In nucleotides, the CDR3 is TGCAGTGCATACAGGGGATACGAGCAGTACTTC.

The gene calls are TRBV7-2 and TRBJ2-3; tentatively, D is TRBD1 (6 bases). The V gene lost 9 bases and the J gene lost 0 bases, with 13 bases spanning the gap. This CDR3 has 14 residues. Germline loops: CDR1 SGHTA, CDR2 FQGNSA. CDR3 region: CASQTGHSTDTQYF. The CDR3 DNA sequence: TGTGCCAGTCAGACGGGACATAGCACAGATACGCAGTATTTT.

A few counts support this clone. This sequence joins TRBV5-1 and TRBJ1-1; 10 bases align to TRBD1. J was trimmed by 4 bases and V by 3 bases; bases with no gene match: 3. The CDR3 has 14 amino acids. Germline CDR1 SGHRS, CDR2 YFSETQ. The CDR3 reads CASSSRTGGTEAFF. CDR3 coding DNA: TGCGCCAGCAGCTCCCGGACAGGGGGCACTGAAGCTTTCTTT.

This chain uses TRBV30 with TRBJ2-5; D may be TRBD1 (7 bases). Trimming cost V 4 bases and J 2 bases, with 17 bases left between them. In germline, CDR1 is GTSNPN, CDR2 SVGIG (reference sequence). The length of the CDR3 is 15 residues. The CDR3 spells CAWTPGGTAQETQYF. CDR3 bases: TGTGCCTGGACCCCCGGCGGGACAGCGCAAGAGACCCAGTACTTC.

The chain has TRBV5-4 and TRBJ2-1; D tentatively reads TRBD1 or TRBD2 (5 bases each). V lost 3 bases to trimming and J lost 0 bases, with 16 bases between them. This CDR3 has 17 residues. Germline V CDR1 and CDR2: SGHNT, YYREEE (reference sequence). CDR3 nucleotides: TGTGCCAGCAGCTCGAAGTCCTGGGGGAACTCCTACAATGAGCAGTTCTTC. Translating gives CASSSKSWGNSYNEQFF. Using reference TRBV5-4 and TRBJ2-1 for the parts outside the CDR3, the full variable domain is ETGVTQSPTHLIKTRGQQVTLRCSSQSGHNTVSWYQQALGQGPQFIFQYYREEENGRGNFPPRFSGLQFPNYSSELNVNALELDDSALYLCASSSKSWGNSYNEQFFGPGTRLTVL.